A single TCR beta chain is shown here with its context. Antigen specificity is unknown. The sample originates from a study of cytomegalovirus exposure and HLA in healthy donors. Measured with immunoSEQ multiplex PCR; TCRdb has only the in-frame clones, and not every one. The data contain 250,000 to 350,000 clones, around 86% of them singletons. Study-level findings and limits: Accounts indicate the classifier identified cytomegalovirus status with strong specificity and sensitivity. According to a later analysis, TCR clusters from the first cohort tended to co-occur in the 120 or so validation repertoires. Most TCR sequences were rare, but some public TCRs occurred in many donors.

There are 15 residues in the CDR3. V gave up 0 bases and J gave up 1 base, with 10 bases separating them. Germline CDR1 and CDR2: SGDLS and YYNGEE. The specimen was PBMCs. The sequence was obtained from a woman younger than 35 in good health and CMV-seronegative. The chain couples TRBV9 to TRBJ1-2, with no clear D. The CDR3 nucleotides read TGTGCCAGCAGCGTAGGCCAGGTACTTAACTATGGCTACACCTTC. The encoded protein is CASSVGQVLNYGYTF.